The source of this TCR beta chain is a study of blood T cell repertoires in COVID-19. On the study more broadly: Acute and convalescent COVID-19 samples came from the United States, Italy and Spain. The analysed material was cDNA or gDNA that came from T cells, B-cell-depleted T cells, or PBMCs.

Original methodology: Researchers report that nucleated cell counts were estimated from reference gene primer amplification. TCRdb keeps only in-frame clones here, not all; method: immunoSEQ multiplex PCR. The V and J calls and clone size are taken from that table; D and trimming were inferred from the DNA. The sample yields 350,000 to 500,000 clones, 88% seen once. Participants were aged about 18 to 90 years, lived in 20 to 25 US areas, and enrolled virtually. The germline V gene has CDR1 SGHKS and CDR2 YYEKEE (reference sequence). Trimming at V came to 0 bases and at J to 3 bases, leaving 5 bases not matched to a gene. This CDR3 has 15 residues.

The J gene is TRBJ2-7, the V gene TRBV5-5, with TRBD2 matching 8 bases. The sequence derives from a woman in her late teens or twenties who had been exposed to COVID-19. The sequencing sample was made of PBMCs or T cells enriched from blood (not recorded which). The CDR3 nucleotides are TGTGCCAGCAGCTTGGGTACTAGCGGAAGCTACGAGCAGTACTTC. Encoded protein: CASSLGTSGSYEQYF.